The 6 T cell receptor beta chains listed next were all sequenced from one sample in a study of blood T cell repertoires in COVID-19. TCRdb's copy holds only in-frame clones and misses some; the assay was immunoSEQ multiplex PCR. The sample consists of some 120,000 clones, about 93% of them appearing once. Sequenced sample: peripheral blood. These TCRs come from a man aged 50-60 years with COVID-19, enrolled during active disease.

The rearrangement links TRBV7-9 to TRBJ2-5; maybe TRBD1 (6 bases). Germline V gene sequence: CDR1 SEHNR, CDR2 FQNEAQ (reference sequence). Trimming removed 2 bases at V and 3 bases at J, with 13 bases between. CDR3 length: 15 amino acids. In DNA form, the CDR3 reads TGTGCCAGCAGCTTATTGATGACAGGAGAAGAGACCCAGTACTTC. Protein product: CASSLLMTGEETQYF.

The chain recombines TRBV6-1 with TRBJ2-3; no clear D gene. The germline V gene encodes CDR1 MNHNS and CDR2 SASEGT. The CDR3 sequence is 16 residues long. Trimming left V 2 bases short and J 0 bases short, with 12 bases between. CDR3 bases: TGTGCCAGCAGTGAACTATGGAGTTCTAGCACAGATACGCAGTATTTT. The encoded protein is CASSELWSSSTDTQYF.

The chain links TRBV2 to TRBJ2-7, with a tentative D call TRBD2 (7 bases). V lost 8 bases and J 7 bases, leaving 21 bases between the germline ends. The CDR3 consists of 14 residues. Germline V CDR1 and CDR2: SNHLY, FYNNEI. CDR3 nucleotides: TGTGCCAGCCCCCCCGATCGGGGGGCAAAGGAGCAGTACTTC. Its protein product is CASPPDRGAKEQYF.

The genes are TRBV11-2 and TRBJ2-1, with D perhaps matching TRBD2 (5 bases). Trimming pared 3 bases from V and 6 bases from J, leaving 6 bases between. Germline V gives CDR1 SGHAT, CDR2 FQNNGV. The CDR3 covers 12 residues. CDR3 region: CASSFGINEQFF. The CDR3 region has the DNA TGTGCCAGCAGCTTCGGGATCAATGAGCAGTTCTTC.

The chain uses TRBV28 and TRBJ2-1; tentatively, D is TRBD2 (5 bases). V lost 6 bases to trimming and J lost 6 bases, with 21 bases between them. Germline loops: CDR1 MDHEN, CDR2 SYDVKM. The CDR3 is 16 amino acids. The CDR3 sequence: CASSTGRETPVNEQFF. CDR3 sequence (DNA): TGTGCCAGCAGCACGGGCCGGGAAACCCCGGTCAATGAGCAGTTCTTC.

This clone came up once. The chain couples TRBV27 to TRBJ1-1, with D maybe TRBD1 (5 bases). The ends were cut back, 6 bases at V and 5 bases at J, with 7 bases in the middle. The length of the CDR3 is 11 residues. In germline, CDR1 is MNHEY, CDR2 SMNVEV (reference sequence). CDR3 in amino acids: CASRGQTEAFF. DNA for the CDR3: TGTGCCAGCAGGGGGCAAACTGAAGCTTTCTTT.